The sequence of this TCR beta chain was determined in a study of T cell responses to AZD1222 COVID-19 vaccine. Using immunoSEQ multiplex PCR, the repertoire was profiled, and TCRdb retains in-frame clones only, with some absent. This sample has approximately 120,000 clones, with approximately 85% found just once. Notes on this clone: What it binds is unknown.

Study-level points and caveats: Sampled repertoires all dated from after the peak T cell response. A rise in Spike-specific TCR breadth and depth followed two AZD1222 doses.

The CDR3 has 16 residues. V trimming: 5 bases; J trimming: 2 bases; junction bases outside the gene matches: 11. The germline CDR1 and CDR2 sequences are MNHEY and SMNVEV (reference sequence). Sequencing used peripheral blood, obtained 28 days after the second AZD1222 dose. This receptor was obtained from an adult who received the AZD1222 COVID-19 vaccine. V is TRBV27 and J is TRBJ2-7, with 8 bases matching TRBD1. The CDR3 protein is CASSRHSGTGAYEQYF. The CDR3 nucleotides are TGTGCCAGCAGTCGCCACTCCGGGACAGGAGCCTACGAGCAGTACTTC.